This is a list of T cell receptor beta chains from one sample in a study of early T cells in non-severe SARS-CoV-2 infection. MiXCR, applied by TCRdb to the 5' RACE reads, yields one record per CDR3 protein. The table has over 50,000 distinct CDR3 sequences, 10% to 11% seen once. Sequencing was performed on whole blood. These receptors all stem from an adult who was a healthcare worker with PCR-confirmed SARS-CoV-2 infection or an uninfected control (not recorded which). The CDR3 runs from the conserved cysteine through the conserved F or W. The D gene is left open where the match is weak. Clone size is given for some rows only: seen once, a few or many times, or a class if the clone is expanded.

d_gene,v_gene,j_gene,abundance,CDR3nt,CDR3aa
NA,TRBV5-8,TRBJ2-7,many,TGTGCCAGCACCCCCGGTGGTGCCTACGAGCAGTACTTC,CASTPGGAYEQYF
NA,TRBV11-2,TRBJ1-1,few,TGTGCCAGCAGCTTAGGTGCAGAAAACACTGAAGCTTTCTTT,CASSLGAENTEAFF
TRBD2,TRBV12-3/TRBV12-4,TRBJ2-3,NA,TGTGCCACTTCCTTACCGGGGGGGCTTGGAGATACGCAGTATTTT,CATSLPGGLGDTQYF
NA,TRBV5-1,TRBJ2-7,many,TGCGCCAGCAGGGAACCCGGGGGGCCCGGGAGTGAGCAGTACTTC,CASREPGGPGSEQYF
NA,TRBV25-1,TRBJ1-3,many,TGTGCCAGCAGTGAAATGGGCATCGGAAACACCATATATTTT,CASSEMGIGNTIYF
NA,TRBV5-1,TRBJ1-2,many,TGCGCCAGCAGCTTGGACCCAGCTAACTATGGCTACACCTTC,CASSLDPANYGYTF
TRBD1,TRBV3-1,TRBJ2-3,NA,TGTGCCAGCAGCCAAGATAACAGGGGGCTTTGGTCAGATACGCAGTATTTT,CASSQDNRGLWSDTQYF
TRBD2,TRBV7-8,TRBJ2-7,many,TGTGCCAGCAGCTCACTCACTAGCGGGGGTTTCTACGAGCAGTACTTC,CASSSLTSGGFYEQYF
NA,TRBV29-1,TRBJ2-2,many,TGCAGCGTTGGAGGGAGCGGGGAGCTGTTTTTT,CSVGGSGELFF
NA,TRBV7-2,TRBJ2-7,few,TGTGCCAGCAGCTTTGGGGGTGAGCAGTACTTC,CASSFGGEQYF
NA,TRBV29-1,TRBJ2-1,NA,TGCAGCGGCAGGTGGAATGAGCAGTTCTTC,CSGRWNEQFF
NA,TRBV6-5,TRBJ2-2,NA,TGTGCCAGCAGTTATTGGAACGCCTTTGCTCGGGTGATCGGCGGGGAGCTGTTTTTT,CASSYWNAFARVIGGELFF
NA,TRBV7-9,TRBJ1-1,few,TGTGCCAGCAGCTTAACAGCCTTGAACACTGAAGCTTTCTTT,CASSLTALNTEAFF
NA,TRBV29-1,TRBJ1-1,many,TGCAGCGTCGGTGGAACTGAAGCTTTCTTT,CSVGGTEAFF
NA,TRBV11-3,TRBJ1-1,many,TGTGCCAGCAGCCATAAGGGAGGAACTGAAGCTTTCTTT,CASSHKGGTEAFF
NA,TRBV7-3,TRBJ2-3,NA,TGTGCCAGCAGCTTACTTAGTGCTAGCACAGATACGCAGTATTTT,CASSLLSASTDTQYF